This T cell receptor (beta chain) was identified in a study of T cell repertoires in cytomegalovirus infection (dated by TCRdb to between 2018 and 2020). As for the study more broadly: Peptide stimulations targeted recently identified HLA-C-restricted CMV epitopes, whose presentation resists viral immunomodulation, together with well-studied HLA-B-restricted epitopes. The HLA type of each donor mattered for the analysis, because public TCR beta signatures pointed to carriage of CMV infection along with the matching HLA type.

Regarding this clonotype: Its antigen specificity is not known. The junction does not match germline at one end; this may be a read error.

Sequencing instrument: Illumina HiSeq 1500. TCRdb reanalyzed the raw reads on its own, using fastp at Q25 for trimming and MiXCR for clone calling, and kept in-frame beta chains. CDR3 protein duplicates are merged, each entry listing the most common genes and DNA. In this sample the table shows about 920,000 distinct CDR3 sequences, around 32% of which occur a single time. The ten top clones hold about 14% of the sample. What the treatment or condition label conveys for this sample: in vitro stimulation with specific CMV peptide epitopes to enrich CMV-specific T cells. According to the germline V gene (reference sequence), CDR1 reads MNHEY and CDR2 reads SMNVEV. Spanning cysteine to phenylalanine, the CDR3 consists of 16 amino acids. Just CDR3 DNA is preserved here, 48 bases in frame from base 1. Paper-wide results and their limitations: The ex vivo response was dominated by HLA-C-restricted CMV-specific TCR beta clonotypes, which also provided the single most frequent clonotype in two of eight donors. In both this cohort and an independent cohort of 352 donors, the cumulative frequency of public TCR beta family members distinguished carriers of CMV infection plus the relevant HLA type.

The clonotype was recovered from a human donor in good health (CMV status not recorded). Some clones in this sample may be carry-over from other donors' samples. Here the sequenced sample was cultured CD8+ T cells from PBMCs, taken from culture after CMV antigen stimulation. The chain couples TRBV27 to TRBJ1-1, with no reliable assignment of the D segment. The CDR3 region has the sequence CANSPFYPAMNTEAFF. The nucleotide sequence is TGTGCCAACAGTCCCTTTTACCCAGCCATGAACACTGAAGCTTTCTTT.